Presented here are 6 T cell receptor beta chains from one specimen sequenced in a study of blood T cell repertoires in COVID-19. Method: immunoSEQ multiplex PCR; TCRdb's copy keeps in-frame clones and lacks some. The sample shows 50,000 or so clones, 80% to 95% of them seen only once. Sequencing was done on a sample of peripheral blood. These receptors were obtained from a man aged 55 to 70 with COVID-19, enrolled during active disease.

The rearrangement uses TRBV5-1 and TRBJ2-2, with 7 bases fitting TRBD2. Trimming cost V 3 bases and J 1 base; bases outside gene matches: 3. The CDR3 length is 15 residues. Per germline, CDR1 SGHRS and CDR2 YFSETQ. The CDR3 sequence: CASSSLAVNTGELFF. The DNA of the CDR3 is TGCGCCAGCAGCTCTCTAGCGGTGAACACCGGGGAGCTGTTTTTT.

This chain joins TRBV30 and TRBJ1-5, with unresolved D. V shed 3 bases and J shed 3 bases, with 9 bases lying between them. This CDR3 has 13 residues. CDR1 is GTSNPN and CDR2 is SVGIG in the germline V gene (reference sequence). For the CDR3, the DNA is TGTGCCTGGAGCGGACTGACCAATCAGCCCCAGCATTTT. This encodes CAWSGLTNQPQHF.

The rearrangement uses TRBV6-1 and TRBJ1-3; no definite D call. This CDR3 has 15 residues. Germline assignment: CDR1 MNHNS and CDR2 SASEGT. V shed 10 bases and J shed 0 bases, with 16 bases lying between them. Here the CDR3 reads CATRPDIPSGNTIYF. The CDR3 DNA follows: TGTGCCACCCGACCCGACATACCCTCTGGAAACACCATATATTTT.

The CDR3 spells CASSYSDTPGTGELFF. Written as DNA, the CDR3 is TGTGCCAGCAGTTACTCGGACACCCCGGGCACCGGGGAGCTGTTTTTT. This sequence joins TRBV6-5 and TRBJ2-2; weak D call: TRBD1 (5 bases). This CDR3 is built from 16 residues. The germline V and J ends were trimmed by 0 bases and 4 bases, with 12 bases remaining between them. Looked up from germline, CDR1 is MNHEY and CDR2 is SVGAGI.

The gene calls are TRBV6-5 and TRBJ1-1; D is unclear. CDR3 length: 16 amino acids. CDR1 and CDR2 (germline): MNHEY, SVGAGI. Trimming shortened V by 1 base and J by 1 base, and 13 bases separated the two germline ends. CDR3 DNA: TGTGCCAGCAGTTACTTTAGCCCGACGAAGAACACTGAAGCTTTCTTT. Amino acid sequence: CASSYFSPTKNTEAFF.

This sequence joins TRBV10-2 and TRBJ1-1; TRBD1 might be the D (5 bases). V was pared by 8 bases and J by 0 bases, with 19 bases between. CDR3 length: 16 amino acids. Germline V CDR1 and CDR2: WSHSY, SAAADI. CDR3 in DNA: TGCGCCAGCCTCTCTAGGCAGGGCGCTCTGAACACTGAAGCTTTCTTT. Its protein is CASLSRQGALNTEAFF.